Below, 2 T cell receptor beta chains from the same sample are listed, as sequenced in a study of siplizumab effects on memory and regulatory T cells. TCRdb's copy holds only in-frame clones and misses some; the assay was immunoSEQ multiplex PCR. The sample carries roughly 92,000 clones, roughly 94% recorded once. The specimen sequenced was non-Treg CD4+ T cells sorted from blood. These receptor sequences come from a human donor in good health.

This chain joins TRBV25-1 and TRBJ2-7, with D possibly matching TRBD2 (6 bases). The CDR3 is 13 amino acids. V gave up 4 bases and J gave up 3 bases, with 10 bases separating them. The germline CDR1 and CDR2 sequences are MGHDK and SYGVNS. The CDR3 here is CASSATGLYEQYF. The DNA for the CDR3 is TGTGCCAGCAGTGCTACGGGACTCTACGAGCAGTACTTC.

A few counts support this clone. This sequence joins TRBV9 and TRBJ2-2; no clear D. V lost 4 bases and J lost 4, with 8 bases in between. The germline V gene has CDR1 SGDLS and CDR2 YYNGEE. This CDR3 spans 13 amino acids. This CDR3 reads CASSTIITGELFF. The DNA of the CDR3 is TGTGCCAGCAGCACAATAATCACCGGGGAGCTGTTTTTT.